The present T cell receptor beta chain was sequenced within a study of shared clonotypes between healthy human individuals. Study in general: Each donor's CD4 naive and CD4 memory cells filled three plates apiece, CD8 naive two, and CD8 memory one. Study-wide results and caveats: A reduction in generation probabilities was seen for non-shared clonotypes relative to those shared by all four donors.

About this clone itself: Its antigen is still unknown.

The authors ran the assay at deep level. Clones were sequenced by immunoSEQ multiplex PCR, and TCRdb holds only the in-frame ones, with some missing. Seen here are 2 million to 3 million clones, more than 85% observed once, and the top ten hold 0.36%. This TCR came from a man younger than 30 in good health. Some clones in this sample may be carry-over from other donors' samples. Sequenced sample: naive CD4+ T cells from PBMCs. Stated subset: CD45RA+ positively selected.

The CDR3 reads CASSPGTVGNTIYF. The CDR3 DNA follows: TGTGCCAGCAGCCCTGGGACAGTTGGAAACACCATATATTTT. This chain joins TRBV7-9 and TRBJ1-3, with TRBD1 matching over 7 bases. The junction had 4 bases not matched to a gene; V was cut back by 5 bases and J by 3 bases. This CDR3 contains 14 residues. Per the germline V gene, CDR1 is SEHNR and CDR2 is FQNEAQ (reference sequence). Supplemented by reference TRBV7-9 and TRBJ1-3, the full variable domain reads DTGVSQNPRHKITKRGQNVTFRCDPISEHNRLYWYRQTLGQGPEFLTYFQNEAQLEKSRLLSDRFSAERPKGSFSTLEIQRTEQGDSAMYLCASSPGTVGNTIYFGEGSWLTVV.